This T cell receptor beta chain was retrieved from a study of control samples from healthy donors and cancer patients. Between the trimmed V and J ends, which lost 0 bases and 0 bases, there was a span of 6 bases. This CDR3 comprises 14 residues. Germline lookup yields CDR1 SGDLS and CDR2 YYNGEE. Libraries were prepared by immunoSEQ multiplex PCR; TCRdb keeps only in-frame clonotypes and omits some of them. The sample shows around 130,000 clones, around nine tenths of them seen only once. This chain joins TRBV9 and TRBJ1-1; D remains unclear. The source of this sequence is a man between 25 and 39 years old in good health. The specimen sequenced was blood. CDR3 residues: CASSVAAVNTEAFF. In DNA, the CDR3 is TGTGCCAGCAGCGTAGCAGCAGTGAACACTGAAGCTTTCTTT.